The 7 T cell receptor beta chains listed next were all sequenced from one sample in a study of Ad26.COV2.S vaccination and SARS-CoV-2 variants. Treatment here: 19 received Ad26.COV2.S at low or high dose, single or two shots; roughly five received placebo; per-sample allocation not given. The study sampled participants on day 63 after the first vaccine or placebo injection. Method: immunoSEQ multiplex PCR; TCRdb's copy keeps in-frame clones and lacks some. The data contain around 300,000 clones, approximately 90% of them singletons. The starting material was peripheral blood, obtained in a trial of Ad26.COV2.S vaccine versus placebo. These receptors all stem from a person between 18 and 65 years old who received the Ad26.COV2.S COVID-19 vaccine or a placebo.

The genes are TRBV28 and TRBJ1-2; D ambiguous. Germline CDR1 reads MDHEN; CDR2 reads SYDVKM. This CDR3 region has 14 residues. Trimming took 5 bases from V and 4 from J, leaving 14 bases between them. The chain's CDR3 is CASSPPTNTYGYTF. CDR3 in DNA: TGTGCCAGCAGTCCCCCAACAAACACCTATGGCTACACCTTC.

The DNA of the CDR3 is TGTGCCAGCAGTAAGACAGGGTCAGGGGAGCAGTACTTC. This codes for CASSKTGSGEQYF. This chain joins TRBV6-4 and TRBJ2-7, with 7 bases lining up with TRBD1. The J segment lost 7 bases and the V segment lost 5 bases, leaving 8 bases of the junction unmatched. Germline loops: CDR1 MRHNA, CDR2 SNTAGT. This CDR3 contains 13 residues.

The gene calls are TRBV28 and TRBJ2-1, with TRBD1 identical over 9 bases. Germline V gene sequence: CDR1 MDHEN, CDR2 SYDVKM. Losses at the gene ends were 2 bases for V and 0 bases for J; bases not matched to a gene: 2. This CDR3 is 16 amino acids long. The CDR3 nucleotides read TGTGCCAGCAGTTTAATGGGACAGGGCTCCTACAATGAGCAGTTCTTC. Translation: CASSLMGQGSYNEQFF.

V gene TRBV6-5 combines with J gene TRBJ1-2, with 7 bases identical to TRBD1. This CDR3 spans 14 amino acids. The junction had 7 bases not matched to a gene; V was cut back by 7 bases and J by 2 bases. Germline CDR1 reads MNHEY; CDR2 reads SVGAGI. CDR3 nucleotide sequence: TGTGCCAGCAACACAGGGGCGAAAAACTATGGCTACACCTTC. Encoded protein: CASNTGAKNYGYTF.

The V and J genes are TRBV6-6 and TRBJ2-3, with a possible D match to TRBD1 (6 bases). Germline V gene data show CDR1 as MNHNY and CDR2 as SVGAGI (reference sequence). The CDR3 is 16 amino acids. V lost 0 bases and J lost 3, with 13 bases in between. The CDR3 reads CASSYSGVRGTDTQYF. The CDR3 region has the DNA TGTGCCAGCAGTTACTCGGGGGTCAGGGGAACAGATACGCAGTATTTT.

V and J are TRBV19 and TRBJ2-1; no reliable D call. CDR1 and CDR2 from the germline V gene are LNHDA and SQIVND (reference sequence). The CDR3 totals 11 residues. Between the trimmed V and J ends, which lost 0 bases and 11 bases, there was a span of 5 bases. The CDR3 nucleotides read TGTGCCAGTAGTATAGACAGAAAGCAGTTCTTC. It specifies CASSIDRKQFF.

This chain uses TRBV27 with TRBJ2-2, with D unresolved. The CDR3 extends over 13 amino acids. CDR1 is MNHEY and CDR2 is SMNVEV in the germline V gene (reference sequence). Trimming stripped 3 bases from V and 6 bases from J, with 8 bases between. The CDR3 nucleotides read TGTGCCAGCAGTTTTCCGAGAGCCGGGGAGCTGTTTTTT. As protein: CASSFPRAGELFF.